This T cell receptor beta chain is drawn from a study of T cells in narcolepsy. Whole-study results and caveats: Blood of same and different patients, but not healthy controls, reportedly held recurring autoreactive clonotypes. Autoreactive HCRT-specific and TRIB2-specific clonotypes were marked in same-patient CSF-versus-blood CD4+ comparisons. Some memory CD4+ repertoires had no autoreactive clone sequences.

Turning to this clone: The antigen is unknown.

Sequenced by immunoSEQ multiplex PCR; TCRdb stores in-frame clones only, minus some. The sample contains roughly 20,000 clones, less than 90% of which appear only once. The V gene's germline CDR1 is MNHNY and CDR2 SVGAGI (reference sequence). V was pared by 5 bases and J by 6 bases, with 11 bases between. The CDR3 runs to 12 residues. The gene calls are TRBV6-6 and TRBJ2-7, with D possibly being TRBD1 (5 bases). Sequencing used memory (CD45RA-) CD4+ T cells from blood. This sequence was found in a human donor in good health. In DNA form, the CDR3 reads TGTGCCAGCAGTACTCTAGGGGTCGAGCAGTACTTC. As protein: CASSTLGVEQYF.